These 19 T cell receptor beta chains originate from one sample sequenced in a study of T cell responses to AZD1222 COVID-19 vaccine. Repertoires were generated with immunoSEQ multiplex PCR, while TCRdb's copy carries only in-frame clones and drops some. Of approximately 43,000 clones listed, approximately 88% are singletons. Sample: peripheral blood, taken 28 days after the second AZD1222 dose. All receptors come from an adult who received the AZD1222 COVID-19 vaccine.

V is TRBV5-6 and J is TRBJ1-5; no clear D. V lost 1 base and J 1 base, leaving 6 bases between the germline ends. CDR1 SGHDT and CDR2 YYEEEE come from the germline V gene. The CDR3 runs 14 residues. The CDR3 region has the DNA TGTGCCAGCAGCTTGTTGAACAGCAATCAGCCCCAGCATTTT. The encoded protein is CASSLLNSNQPQHF.

This clone was recorded only once. V gene TRBV6-1 combines with J gene TRBJ2-7; D is ambiguous. V shed 2 bases and J shed 0 bases, with 14 bases lying between them. The CDR3 runs 16 residues. The V gene's germline CDR1 is MNHNS and CDR2 SASEGT. CDR3 coding DNA: TGTGCCAGCAGTGAAAACATTCAACAGCCCTCCTACGAGCAGTACTTC. Translating it yields CASSENIQQPSYEQYF.

The J gene is TRBJ2-3, the V gene TRBV2, with TRBD2 identical over 9 bases. This CDR3 has 16 residues. Germline-derived CDR1 and CDR2 are SNHLY and FYNNEI. Unmatched junction bases numbered 9, after V lost 6 bases and J lost 2 bases. The DNA for the CDR3 is TGTGCCAGCAGACCCGGCGGGGGGGCCGCCACAGATACGCAGTATTTT. It encodes CASRPGGGAATDTQYF. The full variable domain, in which reference TRBV2 and TRBJ2-3 provide the parts outside the CDR3, is EPEVTQTPSHQVTQMGQEVILRCVPISNHLYFYWYRQILGQKVEFLVSFYNNEISEKSEIFDDQFSVERPDGSNFTLKIRSTKLEDSAMYFCASRPGGGAATDTQYFGPGTRLTVL.

This chain uses TRBV11-2 with TRBJ2-3; D is unclear. The germline gives CDR1 SGHAT, CDR2 FQNNGV. The CDR3 sequence is 15 residues long. V was pared by 0 bases and J by 2 bases, with 9 bases between. The CDR3 reads CASSLDATFTDTQYF. CDR3 DNA: TGTGCCAGCAGCTTAGATGCGACATTCACAGATACGCAGTATTTT. The full variable domain, with the rest looked up from reference TRBV11-2 and TRBJ2-3, is EAGVAQSPRYKIIEKRQSVAFWCNPISGHATLYWYQQILGQGPKLLIQFQNNGVVDDSQLPKDRFSAERLKGVDSTLKIQPAKLEDSAVYLCASSLDATFTDTQYFGPGTRLTVL.

This clone was recorded only once. This sequence joins TRBV3-1 (or the pseudogene TRBV3-2) and TRBJ1-2, with 10 bases matching TRBD1. Germline lookup yields CDR1 LGHDT and CDR2 YNNKEL (reference sequence). The CDR3 has 16 amino acids. Trimming took 3 bases from V and 4 from J; bases not matched to a gene: 8. The CDR3 coding sequence is TGTGCCAGCAGCCAGGGAACCGGGACAGGGGTCTATGGCTACACCTTC. Its protein is CASSQGTGTGVYGYTF.

This clone has a single count. This sequence joins TRBV5-1 and TRBJ2-1, with TRBD2 matching over 7 bases. This CDR3 contains 15 residues. The V segment lost 2 bases and the J segment 8 bases; nucleotides outside the gene matches: 10. Germline assignment: CDR1 SGHRS and CDR2 YFSETQ. The CDR3, as DNA: TGCGCCAGCAGCTTCACCCCAGGGAGGGTCGATGAGCAGTTCTTC. Amino acids: CASSFTPGRVDEQFF.

The chain has TRBV19 and TRBJ1-1; 8 nucleotides align to TRBD1. CDR1 is LNHDA, CDR2 SQIVND, per germline (reference sequence). The CDR3 spans 13 residues. J lost 2 bases, V lost 6 bases, and 2 bases had no gene match. The CDR3, as DNA: TGTGCCAGTAGAGACAGGGGAAACACTGAAGCTTTCTTT. Translating gives CASRDRGNTEAFF.

The J gene is TRBJ2-5, the V gene TRBV5-1; D possibly matches TRBD1 or TRBD2 (5 bases each). Germline-derived CDR1 and CDR2 are SGHRS and YFSETQ. The V end lost 0 bases, the J end lost 3 bases, and 9 bases lay between the germline ends. This CDR3 comprises 14 residues. The CDR3 DNA reads TGCGCCAGCAGCTTGGGACGGGGCGAAGAGACCCAGTACTTC. This codes for CASSLGRGEETQYF.

The chain employs TRBV9 and TRBJ2-5, with TRBD1 identical over 8 bases. The germline CDR1 and CDR2 sequences are SGDLS and YYNGEE. The CDR3 covers 15 residues. V shed 1 base, J shed 14 bases, and the junction held 16 bases outside the gene matches. DNA of the CDR3: TGTGCCAGCAGCGTATCAGGGGAGCGTTGGGACAGGCCCTACTTC. This sequence encodes CASSVSGERWDRPYF.

The sample holds a few counts of this clone. The V and J genes are TRBV5-6 and TRBJ1-5, with 12 bases aligning to TRBD1. This CDR3 has 17 amino acids. J was trimmed by 7 bases and V by 4 bases; bases with no gene match: 12. Germline CDR1 is SGHDT and CDR2 is YYEEEE. The CDR3 loop is CASSHREGQGARQPQHF. The CDR3 nucleotides read TGTGCCAGCAGCCATCGGGAGGGACAGGGGGCGAGGCAGCCCCAGCATTTT.

The CDR3 protein is CASSLAASLGEQFF. The CDR3 nucleotides are TGTGCCAGCAGCTTGGCGGCGTCATTAGGGGAGCAGTTCTTC. The J gene is TRBJ2-1, the V gene TRBV5-5; D not resolved. The CDR3 sequence is 14 residues long. V shed 0 bases and J shed 10 bases, with 14 bases lying between them. Germline V gene lookup returns CDR1 SGHKS and CDR2 YYEKEE (reference sequence).

The rearrangement links TRBV7-8 to TRBJ2-3, with 8 positions matching TRBD2. CDR3 length: 15 residues. Trimming removed 5 bases from V and 4 bases from J; junction bases left unmatched: 8. Germline V gives CDR1 SGHVS, CDR2 FQNEAQ. CDR3 amino acids: CASSGAGANADTQYF. The CDR3 coding sequence is TGTGCCAGCAGCGGAGCGGGGGCGAATGCAGATACGCAGTATTTT.

The V gene is TRBV9, the J gene TRBJ2-2, with 7 nucleotides matching TRBD1. Trimming cost V 1 base and J 2 bases; bases outside gene matches: 5. Looked up from germline, CDR1 is SGDLS and CDR2 is YYNGEE. This CDR3 comprises 16 residues. The DNA for the CDR3 is TGTGCCAGCAGCGTACAGGCAGGGGGAAACACCGGGGAGCTGTTTTTT. Its translation: CASSVQAGGNTGELFF.

The chain uses TRBV11-3 and TRBJ2-3, with 10 positions matching TRBD2. The CDR3 is 15 residues long. In germline, CDR1 is SGHNT, CDR2 YENEEA. The V gene end was trimmed by 3 bases and the J gene end by 8 bases; junction bases not matched to a gene: 8. The CDR3 is CASSFSGGTSGTQYF. In DNA, the CDR3 is TGTGCCAGCAGCTTTAGCGGGGGGACCTCCGGTACGCAGTATTTT.

V usage is TRBV5-1 and J usage is TRBJ1-3; the D gene is possibly TRBD1 (5 bases). V lost 4 bases and J 3 bases, leaving 11 bases between the germline ends. The CDR3 contains 14 residues. The germline gives CDR1 SGHRS, CDR2 YFSETQ. The CDR3 DNA reads TGCGCCAGCAGCGGGGGGGACGGTGGAAACACCATATATTTT. Residues: CASSGGDGGNTIYF.

V is TRBV6-5 and J is TRBJ1-4, with D tentatively TRBD1 (6 bases). The CDR3 is 14 amino acids. Trimming stripped 4 bases from V and 6 bases from J, with 12 bases between. CDR1 is MNHEY and CDR2 is SVGAGI in the germline V gene. CDR3 DNA: TGTGCCAGCAGTTTCCTAAACAGGGATGAAAAACTGTTTTTT. Translated: CASSFLNRDEKLFF.

In its sample, this clone was seen a few times. The rearrangement uses TRBV11-3 and TRBJ2-1, with no clear D. Trimming shortened V by 1 base and J by 8 bases, and 15 bases separated the two germline ends. Germline V gene lookup returns CDR1 SGHNT and CDR2 YENEEA. The CDR3 totals 15 residues. CDR3 nucleotide sequence: TGTGCCAGCAGCTTAGGAAGGGCCGAAAACGATGAGCAGTTCTTC. Translation: CASSLGRAENDEQFF.

This clone has a single count. The J gene is TRBJ1-1, the V gene TRBV5-1; tentatively, D is TRBD1 (5 bases). The germline gives CDR1 SGHRS, CDR2 YFSETQ. The CDR3 totals 14 residues. V was cut by 4 bases and J by 4 bases, with 14 bases left in between. CDR3 DNA: TGCGCCAGCAGCAAGGGACTAGCGGGCACTGAAGCTTTCTTT. The encoded protein is CASSKGLAGTEAFF.

This clone was picked up one time. V usage is TRBV7-9 and J usage is TRBJ1-5, with D hard to call. This CDR3 is 16 amino acids long. Germline CDR1 SEHNR, CDR2 FQNEAQ (reference sequence). V was shortened by 5 bases and J by 2 bases, with 16 bases between the two germline ends. The DNA of the CDR3 is TGTGCCAGCAGCAGGAACACCATCCGGGGCAATCAGCCCCAGCATTTT. Translated, it gives CASSRNTIRGNQPQHF. Drawing the rest from reference TRBV7-9 and TRBJ1-5, the complete variable domain is DTGVSQNPRHKITKRGQNVTFRCDPISEHNRLYWYRQTLGQGPEFLTYFQNEAQLEKSRLLSDRFSAERPKGSFSTLEIQRTEQGDSAMYLCASSRNTIRGNQPQHFGDGTRLSIL.